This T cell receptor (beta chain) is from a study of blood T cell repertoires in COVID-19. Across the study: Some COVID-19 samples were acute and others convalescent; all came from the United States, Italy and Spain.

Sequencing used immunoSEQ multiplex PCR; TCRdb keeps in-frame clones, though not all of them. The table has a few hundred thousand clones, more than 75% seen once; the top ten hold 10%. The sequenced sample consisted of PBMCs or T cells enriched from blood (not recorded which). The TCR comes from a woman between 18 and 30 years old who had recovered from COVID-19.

CDR3 residues: CASSRGGAENTEAFF. The DNA of the CDR3 is TGCGCCAGCAGCAGAGGGGGCGCGGAGAACACTGAAGCTTTCTTT. The chain is built from TRBV5-1 and TRBJ1-1, with 7 positions matching TRBD1. With V trimmed by 4 bases and J by 1 base, 7 bases remained unmatched. Germline CDR1 is SGHRS and CDR2 is YFSETQ. The CDR3 runs 15 residues.